A selection of T cell receptor beta chains follows, all from one sample in a study of T cells after yellow fever vaccination. TCRdb re-derived calls from the 5' RACE reads in MiXCR, one entry per CDR3 protein. The table lists tens of thousands of distinct CDR3 sequences, 5.5% to 8% of them singletons. This specimen was PBMCs, either bulk or a sorted T-cell subset (CD4+, CD8+, memory, or dextramer-sorted; not recorded which), taken on the day of the yellow fever booster vaccination. The receptor set was obtained from a man aged 30-40 years who received the YFV17D yellow fever vaccine. Both conserved end residues are part of each CDR3. D genes are given only for firm matches. Not every row has a clone size; where given, it reads once, few, many or a size class.

j_call | clone_size | d_call | v_call | cdr3_aa | cdr3_nt
TRBJ2-5 | many | TRBD2 | TRBV20-1 | CSAFRAASGIETQYF | TGCAGTGCTTTCCGAGCCGCTAGCGGGATAGAGACCCAGTACTTC
TRBJ1-4 | few | . | TRBV18 | CASSQVGNEKLFF | TGTGCCAGCTCACAGGTCGGTAATGAAAAACTGTTTTTT
TRBJ2-3 | many | TRBD2 | TRBV7-2 | CASSLHPMAGGPPTPFNTDTQYF | TGTGCCAGCAGCTTACACCCTATGGCGGGAGGGCCCCCAACGCCCTTCAACACAGATACGCAGTATTTT
TRBJ2-7 | many | . | TRBV5-8 | CASSLVSPEQYF | TGTGCCAGCAGCTTGGTTTCCCCCGAGCAGTACTTC
TRBJ1-1 | many | . | TRBV3-1 | CASSQADRQAFF | TGTGCCAGCAGCCAAGCAGACAGACAAGCTTTCTTT
TRBJ1-2 | many | . | TRBV12-3/TRBV12-4 | CASSLGYGYTF | TGTGCCAGCAGTTTGGGCTATGGCTACACCTTC
TRBJ1-5 | few | . | TRBV1 | CTSSQDSSGRPGRRSNQPQHF | TGCACCAGCAGCCAAGATTCGAGTGGGCGGCCCGGACGTAGGAGCAATCAGCCCCAGCATTTT
TRBJ2-3 | many | . | TRBV5-1 | CASKGSGPDTQYF | TGCGCCAGCAAGGGTAGCGGCCCAGATACGCAGTATTTT
TRBJ2-3 | many | . | TRBV18 | CASSPPGDTQYF | TGTGCCAGCTCACCACCTGGAGATACGCAGTATTTT
TRBJ2-2 | few | TRBD2 | TRBV4-3 | CASSSTSGSGGELFF | TGCGCCAGCAGCAGCACTAGCGGGAGTGGGGGGGAGCTGTTTTTT
TRBJ2-1 | many | TRBD2 | TRBV7-3 | CASSLTGLAGYNEQFF | TGTGCCAGCAGCTTAACGGGACTAGCGGGGTACAATGAGCAGTTCTTC
TRBJ1-5 | many | . | TRBV11-2 | CASSTSGGQGWSNQPQHF | TGTGCCAGCAGTACCTCCGGGGGCCAGGGATGGAGCAATCAGCCCCAGCATTTT
TRBJ2-7 | many | TRBD2 | TRBV12-3/TRBV12-4 | CASSSVGGGAGLARYEQYF | TGTGCCAGCAGTTCCGTGGGCGGGGGCGCGGGACTAGCGAGGTACGAGCAGTACTTC
TRBJ2-2 | many | TRBD2 | TRBV6-4 | CASSLLADTGELFF | TGTGCCAGCAGTCTACTAGCGGACACCGGGGAGCTGTTTTTT
TRBJ2-1 | many | TRBD2 | TRBV3-1 | CASSPILSGNGWNNEQFF | TGTGCCAGCAGCCCCATACTTAGCGGGAACGGTTGGAACAATGAGCAGTTCTTC
TRBJ2-2 | many | TRBD2 | TRBV6-2/TRBV6-3 | CASSYLAGGRTGELFF | TGTGCCAGCAGTTACCTGGCGGGAGGACGCACCGGGGAGCTGTTTTTT
TRBJ1-1 | many | . | TRBV5-1 | CASFLQENTEAFF | TGCGCCAGCTTCCTTCAGGAGAACACTGAAGCTTTCTTT
TRBJ2-2 | many | TRBD2 | TRBV6-1 | CASRRTSGSTGELFF | TGTGCCAGCAGACGGACTAGCGGGAGTACCGGGGAGCTGTTTTTT
TRBJ1-2 | . | TRBD1 | TRBV20-1 | CSATDREHGYTF | TGCAGTGCTACGGACAGGGAACATGGCTACACCTTC
TRBJ1-3 | many | . | TRBV25-1 | CASTGGNTIYF | TGTGCCAGCACGGGTGGAAACACCATATATTTT
TRBJ2-7 | many | TRBD1 | TRBV3-1 | CASSQDGQAPYEQYF | TGTGCCAGCAGCCAAGACGGACAGGCGCCCTACGAGCAGTACTTC
TRBJ1-6 | few | . | TRBV7-9 | CASSEGSFQYNSPLHF | TGTGCCAGCAGCGAAGGGTCCTTCCAGTATAATTCACCCCTCCACTTT
TRBJ1-2 | . | . | TRBV18 | CASSLDRNYGYTF | TGTGCCAGCTCACTGGACAGAAACTATGGCTACACCTTC
TRBJ2-3 | . | TRBD2 | TRBV7-2 | CASSLGPRGSTDTQYF | TGTGCCAGCAGCTTAGGACCGCGGGGGAGCACAGATACGCAGTATTTT
TRBJ2-5 | few | . | TRBV20-1 | CSATGTAQETQYF | TGCAGTGCTACGGGGACGGCCCAAGAGACCCAGTACTTC
TRBJ1-6 | many | . | TRBV18 | CASSPVNSPLHF | TGTGCCAGCTCACCCGTCAATTCACCCCTCCACTTT
TRBJ2-2 | many | . | TRBV20-1 | CSVKSSATGELFF | TGCAGTGTTAAAAGTAGCGCCACCGGGGAGCTGTTTTTT
TRBJ2-3 | . | . | TRBV7-2 | CASMEQLTDTQYF | TGTGCCAGCATGGAGCAGCTGACAGATACGCAGTATTTT
TRBJ2-3 | few | TRBD2 | TRBV20-1 | CSARPLAGGTTDTQYF | TGCAGTGCTAGGCCTCTAGCGGGAGGAACCACAGATACGCAGTATTTT
TRBJ1-2 | many | . | TRBV30 | CAWSLRTYANYGYTF | TGTGCCTGGAGTCTAAGGACGTACGCTAACTATGGCTACACCTTC
TRBJ2-1 | many | TRBD2 | TRBV11-3 | CASSPGLAGSNEQFF | TGTGCCAGCAGCCCGGGACTAGCGGGGTCAAATGAGCAGTTCTTC
TRBJ1-2 | . | . | TRBV6-5 | CASRLTSGQVGYTF | TGTGCCAGCAGACTCACCTCAGGGCAGGTGGGCTACACCTTC
TRBJ1-5 | many | TRBD1 | TRBV5-1 | CASSPGQGASQPQHF | TGCGCCAGCAGCCCGGGACAGGGGGCTTCTCAGCCCCAGCATTTT
TRBJ1-2 | many | TRBD1 | TRBV20-1 | CSARGTGFELGYTF | TGCAGTGCTAGAGGGACAGGGTTTGAGTTAGGCTACACCTTC
TRBJ2-3 | few | TRBD1 | TRBV30 | CAGDRGGDTQYF | TGTGCCGGGGACAGGGGTGGGGATACGCAGTATTTT
TRBJ1-1 | few | . | TRBV28 | CASKVNTEAFF | TGTGCCAGCAAAGTGAACACTGAAGCTTTCTTT
TRBJ2-7 | . | . | TRBV6-2/TRBV6-3 | CASTLHGDEQYF | TGTGCCAGCACCTTACATGGGGACGAGCAGTACTTC
TRBJ2-1 | many | . | TRBV19 | CASKRGSGDEQFF | TGTGCCAGCAAACGCGGATCCGGCGATGAGCAGTTCTTC
TRBJ2-7 | many | TRBD2 | TRBV20-1 | CSARAGGYYEQYF | TGCAGTGCTAGAGCGGGGGGGTACTACGAGCAGTACTTC
TRBJ2-1 | many | TRBD2 | TRBV7-9 | CASSVSGNFLFF | TGTGCCAGCAGCGTTAGCGGGAACTTCCTATTCTTC
TRBJ1-3 | few | TRBD1 | TRBV29-1 | CSVQTGTNSGNTIYF | TGCAGCGTTCAGACAGGGACTAACTCTGGAAACACCATATATTTT
TRBJ2-1 | . | . | TRBV7-2 | CASSLRQAYNEQFF | TGTGCCAGCAGCTTGAGACAAGCCTACAATGAGCAGTTCTTC
TRBJ2-7 | many | TRBD2 | TRBV7-2 | CASSVGLSAGVAEQYF | TGTGCCAGCAGCGTAGGGCTATCTGCGGGAGTAGCTGAGCAGTACTTC
TRBJ2-7 | many | . | TRBV5-5 | CASTPRGREPYEQYF | TGTGCCAGCACTCCCCGAGGGCGGGAACCCTACGAGCAGTACTTC
TRBJ2-1 | few | . | TRBV19 | CASSTPLGGRGGEQFF | TGTGCCAGTAGTACCCCCCTAGGGGGCCGGGGGGGTGAGCAGTTCTTC
TRBJ2-1 | many | . | TRBV3-1 | CASSQDSESWQFF | TGTGCCAGCAGCCAAGACTCTGAGAGCTGGCAGTTCTTC
TRBJ2-1 | many | . | TRBV7-8 | CASAGRTMGYNEQFF | TGTGCCAGCGCCGGTCGGACTATGGGCTACAATGAGCAGTTCTTC
TRBJ2-1 | . | TRBD2 | TRBV20-1 | CCARDPMGTNSYNEQFF | TGCTGTGCTAGAGATCCGATGGGGACTAACTCCTACAATGAGCAGTTCTTC
TRBJ1-3 | few | . | TRBV6-1 | CASSPLNSGNTIYF | TGTGCCAGCAGCCCCCTGAACTCTGGAAACACCATATATTTT
TRBJ2-5 | few | . | TRBV4-3 | CASSQGRRGETQYF | TGCGCCAGCAGCCAAGGGAGACGGGGAGAGACCCAGTACTTC
TRBJ2-5 | many | TRBD2 | TRBV5-1 | CASSSLRTSGRGGETQYF | TGCGCCAGCAGCTCCCTCCGGACTAGCGGGAGAGGAGGGGAGACCCAGTACTTC
TRBJ2-3 | few | TRBD2 | TRBV19 | CASSILTSGPSDTQYF | TGTGCCAGTAGTATATTGACTAGCGGGCCATCGGATACGCAGTATTTT
TRBJ2-7 | many | . | TRBV10-3 | CAISATVQGSYEQYF | TGTGCCATCAGTGCTACGGTACAGGGCTCCTACGAGCAGTACTTC
TRBJ2-5 | many | . | TRBV15 | CATSREGTSETQYF | TGTGCCACCAGCAGAGAGGGGACCTCAGAGACCCAGTACTTC
TRBJ2-2 | many | TRBD1 | TRBV7-8 | CASSLRGRVLFF | TGTGCCAGCAGCTTAAGGGGGCGCGTGCTGTTTTTT
TRBJ2-1 | many | TRBD1 | TRBV14 | CASSQAGTGWEQFF | TGTGCCAGCAGCCAAGCGGGGACAGGGTGGGAGCAGTTCTTC
TRBJ1-2 | many | . | TRBV7-2 | CASSLGLYGYTF | TGTGCCAGCAGCTTAGGACTCTATGGCTACACCTTC